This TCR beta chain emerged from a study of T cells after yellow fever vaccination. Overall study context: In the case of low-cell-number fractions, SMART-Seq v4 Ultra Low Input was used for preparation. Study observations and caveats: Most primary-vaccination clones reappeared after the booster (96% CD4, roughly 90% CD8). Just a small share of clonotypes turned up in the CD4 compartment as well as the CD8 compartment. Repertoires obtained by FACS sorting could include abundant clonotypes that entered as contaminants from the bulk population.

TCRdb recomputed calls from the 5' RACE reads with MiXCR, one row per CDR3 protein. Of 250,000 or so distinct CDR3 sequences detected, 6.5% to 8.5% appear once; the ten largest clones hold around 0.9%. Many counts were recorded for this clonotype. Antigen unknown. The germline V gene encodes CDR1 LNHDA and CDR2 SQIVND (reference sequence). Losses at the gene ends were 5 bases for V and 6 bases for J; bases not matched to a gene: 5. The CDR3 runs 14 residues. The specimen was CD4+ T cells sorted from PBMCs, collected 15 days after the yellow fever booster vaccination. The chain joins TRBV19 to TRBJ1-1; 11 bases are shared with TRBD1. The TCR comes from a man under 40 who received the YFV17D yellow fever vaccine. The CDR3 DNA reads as TGTGCCAGTAGTGGGGACAGGGGGAATCCTGAAGCTTTCTTT. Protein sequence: CASSGDRGNPEAFF.